These T cell receptor beta chains were read from a single sample in a study of T cell changes during pregnancy in multiple sclerosis. Generated by immunoSEQ multiplex PCR, the TCRdb table keeps only in-frame clones and is missing some. This table holds about 86,000 clones, around 93% found once. Here the sequenced sample was peripheral blood, taken in the first trimester of pregnancy. These receptor sequences come from a female donor in good health, enrolled as a control in a pregnancy study. Each CDR3 is given with its conserved first and last residue. A D gene is named only where the DNA matches it firmly. Clone size, where shown, is once, few, many, or a class for clones that have expanded.

J gene,V gene,D gene,clone size,CDR3 DNA,CDR3 protein
TRBJ1-2,TRBV25-1,TRBD1,NA,TGTGCCAGCAGCGGAAGGGGACAGGGCATCTATGGCTACACCTTC,CASSGRGQGIYGYTF
TRBJ1-5,TRBV15,TRBD1,few,TGTGCCACCAGCAGAACTCCGGGACAGGGCGGCCAGCCCCAGCATTTT,CATSRTPGQGGQPQHF
TRBJ1-1,TRBV5-1,NA,NA,TGCGCCAGCAGCTCAGGACAAGTCACTGAAGCTTTCTTT,CASSSGQVTEAFF
TRBJ1-5,TRBV10-2,TRBD1,NA,TGCGCCAGCAGCGGACAGGGGGCGGGTCAGCCCCAGCATTTT,CASSGQGAGQPQHF
TRBJ2-3,TRBV7-8,NA,NA,TGTGCCAGCAGCCCAGGGACAGATACGCAGTATTTT,CASSPGTDTQYF
TRBJ2-7,TRBV7-2,TRBD1,NA,TGTGCCAGCTGCCCCCGCGACAGGGCCTACGAGCAGTACTTC,CASCPRDRAYEQYF
TRBJ1-5,TRBV6-5,TRBD1,many,TGTGCCAGCAGTTTGGACAGGAATGGCAATCAGCCCCAGCATTTT,CASSLDRNGNQPQHF
TRBJ2-7,TRBV7-9,NA,NA,TGTGCCAGCAGCCCCGCGGGAAGGCAGTACTTC,CASSPAGRQYF
TRBJ1-3,TRBV9,NA,NA,TGTGCCAGCAGCGTAGAAGACAGGTTGGGCTCTGGAAACACCATATATTTT,CASSVEDRLGSGNTIYF
TRBJ1-2,TRBV6-5,NA,NA,TGTGCCAGCACGGGGAATAACTATGGCTACACCTTC,CASTGNNYGYTF
TRBJ1-5,TRBV5-8,NA,NA,TGTGCCAGCAGCCGGGACATTTATCAGCCCCAGCATTTT,CASSRDIYQPQHF
TRBJ1-3,TRBV5-1,NA,NA,TGCGCCACCTCAGCGAGCTCTGGAAACACCATATATTTT,CATSASSGNTIYF
TRBJ1-6,TRBV4-1,TRBD1,NA,TGCGCCAGCAGCCAACAAAATCTCATGGGACAGGGGAGTTCACCCCTCCACTTT,CASSQQNLMGQGSSPLHF
TRBJ1-2,TRBV15,NA,NA,TGTGCCACCAGCAGCGAGGGGACTTATGGCTACACCTTC,CATSSEGTYGYTF
TRBJ1-6,TRBV7-3,NA,NA,TGTGCCAGCAGCTATCTCGGGGGGCCTAATTCACCCCTCCACTTT,CASSYLGGPNSPLHF
TRBJ1-2,TRBV27,NA,NA,TGTGCCAGCAGTTTTGGAGGGGCCACTAACTATGGCTACACCTTC,CASSFGGATNYGYTF
TRBJ1-4,TRBV7-2,NA,NA,TGTGCCAGCAGCACCAACCCCAGGGCAACTAATGAAAAACTGTTTTTT,CASSTNPRATNEKLFF
TRBJ1-2,TRBV18,TRBD1,NA,TGTGCCAGCTCACCCGGGACAGCTAACTATGGCTACACCTTC,CASSPGTANYGYTF
TRBJ2-6,TRBV5-6,NA,NA,TGTGCCAGCAGCTTGATGTCAGCTGGGGCCAACGTCCTGACTTTC,CASSLMSAGANVLTF
TRBJ1-2,TRBV7-2,NA,NA,TGTGCCAGCAGCTTACCCGCCGGAGGGAGGCTCCATGGCTACACCTTC,CASSLPAGGRLHGYTF
TRBJ2-5,TRBV11-1,NA,NA,TGTGCCAGCAGCTTAAGCGGGGACACCCAAGAGACCCAGTACTTC,CASSLSGDTQETQYF
TRBJ1-1,TRBV28,NA,once,TGTGCCAGCAGCGGGAAAGGGGGCACTGAAGCTTTCTTT,CASSGKGGTEAFF
TRBJ2-1,TRBV5-3,NA,NA,TGTGCCAGAAGCTTGGGGCGGATTGAGCAGTTCTTC,CARSLGRIEQFF
TRBJ2-5,TRBV2,NA,NA,TGTGCCAGCAGTGTTCAACAGGGCCAAGAGACCCAGTACTTC,CASSVQQGQETQYF
TRBJ2-7,TRBV11-2,TRBD1,NA,TGTGCCAGCAGCTTCGCGGGACAGGAGTCCTACGAGCAGTACTTC,CASSFAGQESYEQYF
TRBJ1-4,TRBV7-8,NA,once,TGTGCCAGCAGCTTCTTAGCAACTAATGAAAAACTGTTTTTT,CASSFLATNEKLFF
TRBJ2-2,TRBV11-1,TRBD2,NA,TGTGCCAGCAGCCCTCGGACTAGCGGGGGGCACACCGGGGAGCTGTTTTTT,CASSPRTSGGHTGELFF
TRBJ1-2,TRBV29-1,NA,NA,TGCAGCGTTGACCATACAGGGAACGGCTACACCTTC,CSVDHTGNGYTF
TRBJ1-2,TRBV13,NA,few,TGTGCCAGCAGCTTAGTGGCGGGGGCAAATGGCTACACCTTC,CASSLVAGANGYTF